The clone carrying this TCR beta chain was counted many times. Sample time point: baseline, week 1 (first vaccination visit). Treatment: pre-vaccination baseline after standard-of-care therapy. The method was immunoSEQ multiplex PCR; TCRdb's version includes in-frame clones alone and lacks a portion of them. The sample lists tens of thousands of clones, roughly 78% occurring once. This sample was included in a study of a mutant IDH1 vaccine in newly diagnosed glioma. Overall study context: Treatment recipients were about 62% male and approximately 40% female, and their mean age was approximately 43 years. Pretreatment consisted of radiotherapy, temozolomide, or both, with most receiving both.

Germline-derived CDR1 and CDR2 are MGHDK and SYGVNS. This CDR3 contains 14 residues. The junction had 4 bases not matched to a gene; V was cut back by 2 bases and J by 4 bases. This chain joins TRBV25-1 and TRBJ1-2; 7 bases fit TRBD1. This sequence was found in a man aged 50 or older with glioma. The starting material was PBMCs, obtained from a glioma patient treated with radiotherapy, temozolomide or both. Here the CDR3 reads CASSEIGGGYGYTF. The CDR3, as DNA: TGTGCCAGCAGTGAAATAGGGGGCGGCTATGGCTACACCTTC.